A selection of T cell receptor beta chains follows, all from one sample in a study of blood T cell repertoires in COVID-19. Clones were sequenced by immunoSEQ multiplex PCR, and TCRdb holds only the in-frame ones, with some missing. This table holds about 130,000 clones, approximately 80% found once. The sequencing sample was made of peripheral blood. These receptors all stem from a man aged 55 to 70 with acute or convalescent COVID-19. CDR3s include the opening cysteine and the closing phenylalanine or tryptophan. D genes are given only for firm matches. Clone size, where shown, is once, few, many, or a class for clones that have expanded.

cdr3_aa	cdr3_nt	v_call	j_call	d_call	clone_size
CASSLLGSRGGTQYF	TGTGCCAGCAGCCTTTTGGGATCAAGGGGTGGTACGCAGTATTTT	TRBV14	TRBJ2-3	NA	NA
CASTSQPGQGIDEQFF	TGTGCCAGCACCTCCCAGCCGGGACAGGGGATTGATGAGCAGTTCTTC	TRBV28	TRBJ2-1	TRBD1	NA
CASSPPQVAIRRIEEQYF	TGTGCCAGCAGCCCCCCGCAGGTAGCGATCAGGCGGATTGAAGAGCAGTACTTC	TRBV7-9	TRBJ2-7	NA	NA
CASSLGAEDTEAFF	TGTGCCAGCAGCTTGGGGGCGGAGGACACTGAAGCTTTCTTT	TRBV5-4	TRBJ1-1	NA	once
CASVRTAGDGYTF	TGTGCCAGCGTCCGGACAGCAGGTGATGGCTACACCTTC	TRBV6-5	TRBJ1-2	NA	few
CASSLSRTEAFF	TGTGCCAGCAGTTTAAGTAGAACTGAAGCTTTCTTT	TRBV28	TRBJ1-1	NA	NA
CASSPLDSDSNLHF	TGTGCCAGCTCACCGCTAGATTCTGACAGTAACCTCCACTTT	TRBV18	TRBJ1-6	NA	NA
CASSRDRRGYNSPLHF	TGTGCCAGCAGTCGGGACAGGCGGGGTTATAATTCACCCCTCCACTTT	TRBV2	TRBJ1-6	TRBD1	once
CASSLLAGVGNEQFF	TGTGCCAGCAGTTTACTAGCGGGAGTTGGTAATGAGCAGTTCTTC	TRBV28	TRBJ2-1	TRBD2	NA
CAISLGGGYEQYF	TGTGCCATCAGCCTAGGGGGCGGGTACGAGCAGTACTTC	TRBV10-3	TRBJ2-7	TRBD1	NA
CARQGGAKAFF	TGTGCCCGACAGGGGGGTGCCAAAGCTTTCTTT	TRBV30	TRBJ1-1	TRBD1	NA
CASTYGGGAGGYTF	TGTGCCAGCACCTACGGAGGGGGCGCCGGTGGCTACACCTTC	TRBV28	TRBJ1-2	TRBD1	NA
CASSRIPMDSYGYTF	TGTGCCAGCAGCCGCATCCCGATGGACAGCTATGGCTACACCTTC	TRBV7-3	TRBJ1-2	NA	NA
CASSVATGGVVSGNTIYF	TGTGCCAGCAGTGTTGCCACAGGGGGGGTCGTCTCTGGAAACACCATATATTTT	TRBV2	TRBJ1-3	TRBD1	NA
CASSLDGPNYGYTF	TGTGCCAGCAGCTTGGATGGGCCTAACTATGGCTACACCTTC	TRBV5-4	TRBJ1-2	NA	NA
CASSQPPGGVKEKLFF	TGTGCCAGCAGCCAGCCCCCGGGGGGAGTTAAAGAAAAACTGTTTTTT	TRBV7-2	TRBJ1-4	NA	NA
CSVEWGPPETQYF	TGCAGCGTTGAATGGGGGCCCCCAGAGACCCAGTACTTC	TRBV29-1	TRBJ2-5	NA	NA
CATTPGGAEGEAFF	TGTGCCACCACACCGGGGGGGGCAGAAGGTGAAGCTTTCTTT	TRBV19	TRBJ1-1	NA	NA
CASRIRPNTEAFF	TGTGCCAGCAGGATCAGGCCGAACACTGAAGCTTTCTTT	TRBV6-5	TRBJ1-1	NA	NA
CASSLIRTGRGRETQYF	TGTGCCAGCAGTTTAATAAGGACAGGGAGAGGGAGAGAGACCCAGTACTTC	TRBV28	TRBJ2-5	TRBD1	NA
CASRRLAESSYEQYF	TGTGCCAGCAGGAGACTAGCGGAATCCTCCTACGAGCAGTACTTC	TRBV2	TRBJ2-7	TRBD2	NA
CASSPAGTGGTQYF	TGTGCCAGCTCACCGGCCGGGACAGGGGGAACGCAGTACTTC	TRBV18	TRBJ2-7	TRBD1	NA
CSVVYRGNEQFF	TGCAGCGTTGTCTATCGAGGGAATGAGCAGTTCTTC	TRBV29-1	TRBJ2-1	NA	NA
CSVEDRGANYGYTF	TGCAGCGTTGAGGACAGGGGAGCTAACTATGGCTACACCTTC	TRBV29-1	TRBJ1-2	TRBD1	few
CASRNAGPGNTIYF	TGTGCCAGCAGAAACGCCGGTCCTGGAAACACCATATATTTT	TRBV2	TRBJ1-3	NA	NA
CASSEAKYEQYF	TGTGCCAGCAGTGAAGCCAAATACGAGCAGTACTTC	TRBV2	TRBJ2-7	NA	NA
CASSIGARGATYEQYF	TGTGCCAGTAGTATAGGGGCCCGCGGGGCTACCTACGAGCAGTACTTC	TRBV19	TRBJ2-7	NA	few